This T cell receptor (beta chain) was found in a study of regulatory T cells in long-lasting Graves disease. Study-level results: Persistent disease exhibited a predilection for TRBV28, TRBJ1-2 and TRBJ2-5. Authors noted too few samples as a limitation. Persistent patients shared about 3,000 public clonotypes among themselves. Newly diagnosed patients shared fewer, at more than 850. The study found lower TCR diversity in persistent Graves' patients than in newly diagnosed ones.

This clonotype was seen only a few times. Its cognate antigen is unknown. iRepertoire HTBI primers and Arm-PCR of CDR3 regions built TCR beta libraries. TCRdb fed the multiplex PCR reads into MiXCR, producing one record per CDR3 protein. The table includes roughly 700,000 distinct CDR3 sequences, around 32% detected once. CDR1 is SGDLS, CDR2 YYNGEE, per germline. Trimming stripped 0 bases from V and 4 bases from J, with 13 bases between. The CDR3 is 15 amino acids. Time point described: persistent/refractory GD, antithyroid drugs over 5 years with positive TRAb. Extracted PBMC RNA gave rise to the TCR library.

The TCR sequence derives from a female donor with Graves disease. The input for sequencing was peripheral blood mononuclear cells (PBMCs), taken when the disease was refractory, from a patient treated with antithyroid drugs. The chain recombines TRBV9 with TRBJ2-5; D is perhaps TRBD1 or TRBD2 (5 bases each). The CDR3 here is CASSVDEGLGETQYF. CDR3 nucleotides: TGTGCCAGCAGCGTAGATGAGGGGCTAGGAGAGACCCAGTACTTC.